This is a list of T cell receptor beta chains from one sample in a study of radiation and T cells in renal cell carcinoma. Sequencing was performed with immunoSEQ multiplex PCR; in TCRdb, only in-frame clones are kept and a portion is missing. The data contain 20,000 or so clones, under 55% of them singletons. Sequenced material: tumor tissue, taken from a patient whose treatment included radiotherapy and nephrectomy. These receptors came from a man aged 50 or older with renal cell carcinoma. The CDR3 runs from the conserved cysteine through the conserved F or W. The order of the fields is CDR3 protein, J gene, V gene, clone size. Clone size, where shown, is once, few, many, or a class for clones that have expanded.

CASSQGVFNNEQFF,TRBJ2-1,TRBV4-2,NA
CAWSVRDRVNQPQHF,TRBJ1-5,TRBV30,once
CASRPGPPNTGELFF,TRBJ2-2,TRBV5-1,NA
CASSVAQSGVETQYF,TRBJ2-5,TRBV9,NA
CASSLEGQGMNTEAFF,TRBJ1-1,TRBV5-4,NA
CASSSDRILAKNIQYF,TRBJ2-4,TRBV5-5,NA
CASSLAHGSSGYTF,TRBJ1-2,TRBV7-2,NA
CASSSSRVGSGDGYTF,TRBJ1-2,TRBV7-6,NA
CAWISTLREEETQYF,TRBJ2-5,TRBV30,many
CASSQASLAHLQETQYF,TRBJ2-5,TRBV4-2,NA
CAWSVNSGALGIWDNEQFF,TRBJ2-1,TRBV30,NA
CASSPIDYNEQFF,TRBJ2-1,TRBV27,once
CASSFGTSGGQETQYF,TRBJ2-5,TRBV11-2,NA
CASTQNRGSYGYTF,TRBJ1-2,TRBV5-1,many
CASRAIIGAPPEYF,TRBJ2-7,TRBV23-1,NA
CAWSVKGWAYGYTF,TRBJ1-2,TRBV30,NA
CASSLPSGRGGEQYF,TRBJ2-7,TRBV5-5,NA
CASSLNPGSDTQYF,TRBJ2-3,TRBV5-1,once
CASSTGTGQETQYF,TRBJ2-5,TRBV7-9,NA
CASSLVPNTEAFF,TRBJ1-1,TRBV5-1,NA
CAWSGNSNQPQHF,TRBJ1-5,TRBV30,NA
CASSLSTIDSNTEAFF,TRBJ1-1,TRBV5-1,NA
CASSPLAETSTDTQYF,TRBJ2-3,TRBV5-1,NA
CASSETRGQGHGYTF,TRBJ1-2,TRBV10-2,NA
CASSSATGIGSYTF,TRBJ1-2,TRBV6-5,NA
CASRLDQPQHF,TRBJ1-5,TRBV2,few
CAIRWTSGRTEQYF,TRBJ2-7,TRBV10-3,NA
CATSSFGTGPNQPQHF,TRBJ1-5,TRBV15,few
CAISKGQGANEQFF,TRBJ2-1,TRBV10-3,NA
CASSLGSSGRSSEQFF,TRBJ2-1,TRBV5-1,NA
CASSWGALQPQHF,TRBJ1-5,TRBV27,few